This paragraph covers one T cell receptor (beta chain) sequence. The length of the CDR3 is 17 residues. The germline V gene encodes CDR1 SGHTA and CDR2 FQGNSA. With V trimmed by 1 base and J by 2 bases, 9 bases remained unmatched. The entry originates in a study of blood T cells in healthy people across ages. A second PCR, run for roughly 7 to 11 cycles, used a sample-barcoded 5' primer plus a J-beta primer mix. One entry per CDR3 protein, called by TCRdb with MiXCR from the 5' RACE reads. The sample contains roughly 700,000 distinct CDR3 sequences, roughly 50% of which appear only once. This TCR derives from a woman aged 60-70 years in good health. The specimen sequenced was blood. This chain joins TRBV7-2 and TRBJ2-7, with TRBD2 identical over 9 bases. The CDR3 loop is CASSLGGASGVTYEQYF. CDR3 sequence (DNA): TGTGCCAGCAGCTTAGGGGGGGCTAGCGGGGTGACCTACGAGCAGTACTTC.